The clone carrying this TCR beta chain showed up just a few times. The antigen remains unidentified. This entry belongs to a study of cytomegalovirus exposure and HLA in healthy donors. Study-level points and caveats: TRBV6-2, TRBV6-3 and some other V segments were excluded as indistinguishable. Later analysis suggested most CMV-associated TCR beta chains were HLA-restricted.

PCR involved 60 Vbeta and 13 Jbeta primers. Sequencing was performed with immunoSEQ multiplex PCR; in TCRdb, only in-frame clones are kept and a portion is missing. The repertoire includes 150,000 to 200,000 clones, nearly 80% of them detected once, and 5% to 6% sits in the top ten. CDR1 is SGHVS, CDR2 FQNEAQ, per germline. Trimming took off 7 bases at V and 0 bases at J, with 6 bases between the two ends. CDR3 size: 12 residues. The receptor comes from a woman under 40 in good health and CMV-seropositive. Specimen: PBMCs. The chain combines TRBV7-8 with TRBJ1-1; D gene ambiguous. The CDR3 DNA follows: TGTGCCAGCACCGCTATGAACACTGAAGCTTTCTTT. Protein: CASTAMNTEAFF.